The next 29 T cell receptor beta chains were all read from a single sample in a study of cytomegalovirus exposure and HLA in healthy donors. Primers included in the PCR were 60 Vbeta and 13 Jbeta primers. Libraries were prepared by immunoSEQ multiplex PCR; TCRdb keeps only in-frame clonotypes and omits some of them. The table has more than 85,000 clones, roughly three quarters seen once. The sequencing input was PBMCs. These receptors came from a male donor in good health and CMV-seropositive.

The chain couples TRBV30 to TRBJ1-1; no clear D. The CDR3 is 15 residues long. Trimming took 1 base from V and 1 from J, leaving 13 bases between them. Germline CDR1 GTSNPN, CDR2 SVGIG (reference sequence). CDR3 nucleotide sequence: TGTGCCTGGAGTGGCATTCTACAGAGGAACACTGAAGCTTTCTTT. Protein product: CAWSGILQRNTEAFF.

This sequence joins TRBV29-1 and TRBJ2-7; D is possibly TRBD1 (6 bases). The V end lost 5 bases, the J end lost 1 base, and 9 bases lay between the germline ends. Germline V gene data show CDR1 as SQVTM and CDR2 as ANQGSEA. CDR3 length equals 12 residues. CDR3 in amino acids: CSVRDTSYEQYF. DNA of the CDR3: TGCAGCGTTCGGGACACTTCCTACGAGCAGTACTTC.

This clone appeared a single time. J is TRBJ2-2 and V is TRBV5-1, with D possibly being TRBD1 (5 bases). CDR1 and CDR2 from the germline V gene are SGHRS and YFSETQ. Trimming removed 0 bases from V and 1 base from J, with 7 bases in between. The CDR3 extends over 15 amino acids. The chain's CDR3 is CASSLGQLNTGELFF. The CDR3 bases are TGCGCCAGCAGCTTGGGACAGCTGAACACCGGGGAGCTGTTTTTT.

This clone was counted once. The CDR3 DNA sequence: TGTGCCAGCAGCGTGACAGGGGGCGCAGGAACTGAAGCTTTCTTT. Amino acid sequence: CASSVTGGAGTEAFF. V usage is TRBV9 and J usage is TRBJ1-1, with 10 bases fitting TRBD1. The V and J ends lost 2 bases and 5 bases, in that order; junction bases with no gene match: 6. There are 15 residues in the CDR3. Per germline, CDR1 SGDLS and CDR2 YYNGEE.

Written as DNA, the CDR3 is TGTGCCAGCAGCGCGAACAGGGGGCGGGCGATGAACACTGAAGCTTTCTTT. The encoded protein is CASSANRGRAMNTEAFF. This sequence joins TRBV5-5 and TRBJ1-1; TRBD1 agrees at 9 bases. The V gene's germline CDR1 is SGHKS and CDR2 YYEKEE (reference sequence). The length of the CDR3 is 17 residues. The V and J ends lost 4 bases and 0 bases, in that order; junction bases with no gene match: 10.

This clone was observed a few times. CDR3 protein: CASSYGQAYQGNTIYF. The DNA of the CDR3 is TGTGCCAGCAGTTACGGGCAGGCCTATCAGGGAAACACCATATATTTT. This chain joins TRBV6-5 and TRBJ1-3, with D hard to call. This CDR3 spans 16 amino acids. Germline lookup yields CDR1 MNHEY and CDR2 SVGAGI. V was pared by 2 bases and J by 4 bases, with 15 bases between.

This clone was observed a handful of times. V gene TRBV29-1 combines with J gene TRBJ2-7; 8 positions match TRBD1. Trimming cost V 7 bases and J 0 bases; bases outside gene matches: 8. The CDR3 spans 14 residues. Per the germline V gene, CDR1 is SQVTM and CDR2 is ANQGSEA. CDR3 DNA: TGCAGCGCTGGGGACAGGACCTACTCCTACGAGCAGTACTTC. Encoded protein: CSAGDRTYSYEQYF.

This chain connects TRBV4-1 to TRBJ2-2, with a possible D match to TRBD2 (5 bases). V shed 3 bases and J shed 5 bases, with 16 bases lying between them. The CDR3 runs to 16 residues. Germline-derived CDR1 and CDR2 are MGHRA and YSYEKL. The CDR3 loop is CASSQYGPSGTGELFF. In DNA, the CDR3 is TGCGCCAGCAGCCAGTACGGGCCTTCGGGGACCGGGGAGCTGTTTTTT.

This rearrangement joins TRBV19 to TRBJ1-5; 7 nucleotides align to TRBD1. CDR1 is LNHDA and CDR2 is SQIVND in the germline V gene (reference sequence). After removal of 7 bases from V and 6 bases from J, the junction contained 9 bases not matched to a gene. The CDR3 sequence is 14 residues long. CDR3 amino acids: CASTSDRVGQPQHF. CDR3 DNA sequence: TGTGCCAGTACCTCCGACAGGGTCGGTCAGCCCCAGCATTTT.

The V gene is TRBV5-6, the J gene TRBJ2-3, with D tentatively TRBD1 (6 bases). Looked up from germline, CDR1 is SGHDT and CDR2 is YYEEEE. CDR3 length: 18 amino acids. Deletions cut 4 bases from V and 0 bases from J, with 21 bases between. The CDR3: CASSLPTGRTPSTDTQYF. The CDR3 DNA reads as TGTGCCAGCAGCCTCCCGACAGGACGCACCCCTAGCACAGATACGCAGTATTTT.

The V gene is TRBV19, the J gene TRBJ1-5; 8 bases are a match to TRBD1. CDR3 length: 15 amino acids. The trim removed 4 bases at V and 6 bases at J, leaving 8 bases unmatched. Per germline, CDR1 LNHDA and CDR2 SQIVND (reference sequence). As DNA, the CDR3 is TGTGCCAGTAGTAAGGTGCAGGGGGCTCGTCAGCCCCAGCATTTT. This translates into CASSKVQGARQPQHF.

The genes are TRBV5-1 and TRBJ2-1; TRBD2 aligns across 10 bases. Germline CDR1 reads SGHRS; CDR2 reads YFSETQ. The ends lost 0 bases at V and 2 bases at J; junction bases unmatched: 2. The CDR3 contains 16 residues. The CDR3 bases are TGCGCCAGCAGCTTGGGGAGCGGGGGGGCCTACAATGAGCAGTTCTTC. This codes for CASSLGSGGAYNEQFF.

In this sample, this clone turned up a few times. The CDR3 region is CASSYRPPDTQYF. The CDR3 DNA sequence: TGTGCCAGCAGCTATCGTCCTCCAGATACGCAGTATTTT. V usage is TRBV7-2 and J usage is TRBJ2-3; no reliable D call. The CDR3 has 13 amino acids. Germline V gives CDR1 SGHTA, CDR2 FQGNSA. The V gene lost 4 bases and the J gene lost 4 bases, with 9 bases spanning the gap.

A few counts support this clone. The V and J genes are TRBV7-2 and TRBJ1-1, with a weak D call TRBD1 (5 bases). V was trimmed by 4 bases and J by 4 bases, leaving 16 bases between them. The CDR3 runs 15 residues. Germline values: CDR1 SGHTA, CDR2 FQGNSA. The CDR3 is CASSSSHGRGTEAFF. Written as DNA, the CDR3 is TGTGCCAGCAGCTCTAGCCACGGGAGGGGCACTGAAGCTTTCTTT.

For this clone: The same CDR3 arises from other DNA sequences in this sample as well. DNA of the CDR3: TGTGCCAGCAGCGTAGGGGGAGGCCCCTACGAGCAGTACTTC. Protein product: CASSVGGGPYEQYF. This chain connects TRBV9 to TRBJ2-7; weak D call: TRBD2 (6 bases). V dropped 0 bases and J dropped 2 bases, with 9 bases sitting between them. The CDR3 runs to 14 residues. Germline-derived CDR1 and CDR2 are SGDLS and YYNGEE.

This chain connects TRBV30 to TRBJ1-2; D is ambiguous. Germline V lookup: CDR1 GTSNPN, CDR2 SVGIG (reference sequence). The V end was cut by 1 base, the J end by 7 bases, with 7 bases between. This CDR3 region has 11 residues. DNA of the CDR3: TGTGCCTGGAGTGGGGGAGGTGGCTACACCTTC. It encodes CAWSGGGGYTF.

This clone was counted between two and nine times. The chain has TRBV5-4 and TRBJ1-3; tentative D call: TRBD1 (5 bases). Trimming shortened V by 2 bases and J by 3 bases, and 6 bases separated the two germline ends. The CDR3 sequence is 13 residues long. Germline CDR1 SGHNT, CDR2 YYREEE (reference sequence). CDR3 coding DNA: TGTGCCAGCAGCTTCCAGGGTGGAAACACCATATATTTT. Protein: CASSFQGGNTIYF.

About this clone itself: Other DNA sequences within the sample encode an identical CDR3. This chain joins TRBV9 and TRBJ1-1; no definite D call. The ends were cut back, 0 bases at V and 0 bases at J, with 3 bases in the middle. The CDR3 is 13 residues long. Looked up from germline, CDR1 is SGDLS and CDR2 is YYNGEE. CDR3 region: CASSVAVNTEAFF. The CDR3 DNA reads TGTGCCAGCAGCGTAGCAGTGAACACTGAAGCTTTCTTT.

The chain couples TRBV29-1 to TRBJ1-4; 7 nucleotides align to TRBD1. Unmatched junction bases numbered 9, after V lost 6 bases and J lost 8 bases. The length of the CDR3 is 13 residues. Per the germline V gene, CDR1 is SQVTM and CDR2 is ANQGSEA. CDR3 nucleotide sequence: TGCAGCGTGAGGCAGGGGGGAGAAGAAAAACTGTTTTTT. This codes for CSVRQGGEEKLFF.

This clone was detected only a few times. The chain is built from TRBV6-5 and TRBJ1-4, with a possible D match to TRBD1 (6 bases). CDR1 is MNHEY, CDR2 SVGAGI, per germline. The CDR3 runs 14 residues. Trimming left V 5 bases short and J 4 bases short, with 11 bases between. The CDR3 DNA reads TGTGCCAGCAGTCCCGGGACAAGTAATGAAAAACTGTTTTTT. It encodes CASSPGTSNEKLFF.

The genes are TRBV19 and TRBJ1-3; D might be TRBD1 (5 bases). The CDR3 sequence is 14 residues long. Trimming stripped 5 bases from V and 3 bases from J, with 11 bases between. Germline-derived CDR1 and CDR2 are LNHDA and SQIVND (reference sequence). The CDR3 here is CASSFTGVGNTIYF. The CDR3 DNA follows: TGTGCCAGTAGTTTCACAGGCGTTGGAAACACCATATATTTT.

The chain recombines TRBV7-9 with TRBJ2-5; 7 nucleotides agree with TRBD2. Germline lookup yields CDR1 SEHNR and CDR2 FQNEAQ (reference sequence). CDR3 length: 15 amino acids. V lost 5 bases and J lost 2; bases outside the gene matches: 8. DNA of the CDR3: TGTGCCAGCAGCCCACCGGGGGGAGGGCAAGAGACCCAGTACTTC. Translating gives CASSPPGGGQETQYF.

The V and J genes are TRBV7-2 and TRBJ2-1; TRBD2 aligns across 7 bases. V was clipped by 5 bases and J by 10 bases; unmatched bases: 11. The CDR3 sequence is 14 residues long. Per germline, CDR1 SGHTA and CDR2 FQGNSA. As DNA, the CDR3 is TGTGCCAGCAGCCTCAACTGGGGAGGGAGAGAGCAGTTCTTC. Its protein is CASSLNWGGREQFF.

The gene calls are TRBV2 and TRBJ1-4; TRBD1 aligns across 9 bases. V gave up 5 bases and J gave up 10 bases; unmatched junction bases: 2. This CDR3 is 12 amino acids long. Per germline, CDR1 SNHLY and CDR2 FYNNEI. Here the CDR3 DNA reads TGTGCCAGCAGTCCGGACAGGGGAAAACTGTTTTTT. Amino acid sequence: CASSPDRGKLFF. Drawing the rest from reference TRBV2 and TRBJ1-4, the complete variable domain is EPEVTQTPSHQVTQMGQEVILRCVPISNHLYFYWYRQILGQKVEFLVSFYNNEISEKSEIFDDQFSVERPDGSNFTLKIRSTKLEDSAMYFCASSPDRGKLFFGSGTQLSVL.

Worth noting for this clone: One junction end does not reproduce the germline sequence, and a read error may be involved. The J gene is TRBJ1-1, the V gene TRBV7-9, with a weak D call TRBD1 (5 bases). Germline CDR1 is SEHNR and CDR2 is FQNEAQ (reference sequence). CDR3 length: 15 amino acids. This chain's CDR3 is CASTSIPGLKTEAFF. CDR3 coding DNA: TGTGCCAGCACCTCTATTCCGGGACTGAAAACTGAAGCTTTCTTT.

The V and J genes are TRBV6-5 and TRBJ1-3; D gene unclear. The germline V gene encodes CDR1 MNHEY and CDR2 SVGAGI. The CDR3 has 15 residues. V dropped 6 bases and J dropped 2 bases, with 14 bases sitting between them. For the CDR3, the DNA is TGTGCCAGCAGCAAGTTGGGAGTAGCTGGAAACACCATATATTTT. Translation: CASSKLGVAGNTIYF.

This clone appeared a few times. V and J are TRBV30 and TRBJ1-5; D possibly corresponds to TRBD1 (6 bases). V gave up 3 bases and J gave up 4 bases, with 13 bases separating them. The CDR3 has 14 residues. Looked up from germline, CDR1 is GTSNPN and CDR2 is SVGIG (reference sequence). CDR3 protein: CAWSGGGGNQPQHF. CDR3 DNA sequence: TGTGCCTGGAGCGGAGGGGGGGGTAATCAGCCCCAGCATTTT.

The chain combines TRBV15 with TRBJ1-4; perhaps TRBD1 as D (6 bases). This CDR3 has 16 residues. Germline V gene data show CDR1 as LNHNV and CDR2 as YYDKDF (reference sequence). The V gene lost 0 bases and the J gene lost 7 bases, with 15 bases spanning the gap. For the CDR3, the DNA is TGTGCCACCAGCAGAGATCTGGGGGGGCGCAGTGAAAAACTGTTTTTT. Protein: CATSRDLGGRSEKLFF.

V usage is TRBV5-1 and J usage is TRBJ2-7; D is possibly TRBD2 (8 bases). Trimming cost V 4 bases and J 2 bases, with 19 bases left between them. Germline loops: CDR1 SGHRS, CDR2 YFSETQ. CDR3 size: 16 residues. For the CDR3, the DNA is TGCGCCAGCAGCCCGGGAGGGACAGCCGACGCCTACGAGCAGTACTTC. Protein: CASSPGGTADAYEQYF.